Shown below are 11 T cell receptor beta chains from a single sample sequenced in a study of T cell clonality in common variable immunodeficiency. Data came from immunoSEQ multiplex PCR; TCRdb stores just in-frame clones and leaves some out. Observed in the sample are about 33,000 clones, none of them singletons. The antigens these receptors bind are not known. Notes on the study in general: In common variable immunodeficiency, TCR beta chains reportedly carried fewer deletions and N-nucleotide insertions.

Sequencing was performed on peripheral blood mononuclear cells. Receptors originate from a human donor with common variable immunodeficiency.

By share, this clone ranks as medium-sized. The CDR3 end is not reached by the read, which stops 3 residues before it; the germline J gene fills it in. The rearrangement links TRBV6-4 to TRBJ2-3; TRBD1 might be the D (5 bases). CDR1 is MRHNA and CDR2 is SNTAGT in the germline V gene. Deletions cut 2 bases from V and 8 bases from J, with 11 bases between. The CDR3 spans 13 residues. CDR3 DNA, as far as it was read: TGTGCCAGCAGTGACGGACCCCAGGGTACG. Amino acid sequence: CASSDGPQGT. The whole CDR3 sequence reads CASSDGPQGTQYF.

This clone was seen a handful of times. Sequencing ends 3 residues short of the CDR3 end; the germline J gene provides the rest. The chain recombines TRBV7-9 with TRBJ1-4; TRBD1 matches at 7 bases. The CDR3 totals 15 residues. CDR1 is SEHNR and CDR2 is FQNEAQ in the germline V gene (reference sequence). Trimming removed 5 bases from V and 0 bases from J; junction bases left unmatched: 3. CDR3: CASSVQGTTNEKLFF. Incomplete CDR3 DNA: TGTGCCAGCAGCGTACAGGGGACAACTAATGAAAAA.

This clone occurred many times. With the read ending 3 residues before the CDR3 end, the germline J gene is used to fill in that end. The chain carries TRBV7-8 and TRBJ2-5; D unresolved. Germline values: CDR1 SGHVS, CDR2 FQNEAQ. Trimming removed 1 base from V and 5 bases from J, with 11 bases in between. The CDR3 runs to 14 residues. CDR3 sequence reads: CASSLVGPWETQYF. The sequenced part of the CDR3 DNA is TGTGCCAGCAGCTTAGTAGGGCCTTGGGAGACC.

This clone was seen ten or more times. The CDR3 is cut off 3 residues early in the read; its end comes from the germline J gene. The genes are TRBV20-1 and TRBJ1-5; 8 bases are a match to TRBD1. After removal of 5 bases from V and 6 bases from J, the junction contained 12 bases not matched to a gene. The CDR3 covers 15 residues. The germline CDR1 and CDR2 sequences are DFQATT and SNEGSKA (reference sequence). The sequenced part of the CDR3 DNA is TGCAGTGCTTCGAATCGGCAGGGGGCGAGTCAGCCC. Its protein product is CSASNRQGASQP. The complete CDR3 sequence is CSASNRQGASQPQHF.

This clone turned up a few times. The read stops 3 residues short of the end of the CDR3; the missing end is completed from the germline J gene. The V and J genes are TRBV6-1 and TRBJ2-2; weak D call: TRBD1 (5 bases). Germline CDR1 is MNHNS and CDR2 is SASEGT. V was shortened by 0 bases and J by 5 bases, with 19 bases between the two germline ends. This CDR3 region has 18 residues. CDR3 DNA (partial): TGTGCCAGCAGTGAAGCAAGACGACTCACAGGACGTACCGGGGAG. It codes for CASSEARRLTGRTGE. The full-length CDR3 reads as CASSEARRLTGRTGELFF.

Comments on this clone: Coverage ceases 3 residues before the CDR3 finishes, and the germline J gene fills in the end. The chain recombines TRBV7-6 with TRBJ2-4, with 10 bases identical to TRBD2. Trimming removed 2 bases from V and 0 bases from J; junction bases left unmatched: 7. The CDR3 spans 18 residues. Germline CDR1 reads SGHVS; CDR2 reads FNYEAQ. The part of the CDR3 DNA that was read is TGTGCCAGCAGCTTAAGGCTTTCTAGCGGGGGAGCCAAAAACATT. Its translation is CASSLRLSSGGAKNI. The full CDR3 sequence reads CASSLRLSSGGAKNIQYF.

CDR3 protein: CAWSYTGTGIGGGYTF. CDR3 bases read: TGTGCCTGGAGTTATACCGGGACAGGGATTGGTGGTGGC. This rearrangement joins TRBV30 to TRBJ1-2, with 9 bases fitting TRBD1. Coverage ceases 3 residues before the CDR3 finishes, and the germline J gene fills in the end. CDR1 and CDR2 from the germline V gene are GTSNPN and SVGIG (reference sequence). The CDR3 sequence is 16 residues long. The ends lost 2 bases at V and 7 bases at J; junction bases unmatched: 14.

In this sample, this clone turned up many times. The read ends 3 residues shy of where the CDR3 ends; the end is completed using the germline J gene. The rearrangement links TRBV7-3 to TRBJ2-3; 8 bases fit TRBD1. The CDR3 is 14 residues long. Per germline, CDR1 SGHTA and CDR2 FQGTGA. The ends lost 4 bases at V and 4 bases at J; junction bases unmatched: 4. Partial CDR3 DNA: TGTGCCAGCAGCTCACAGGGGGGTCCAGATACG. It translates to CASSSQGGPDT. The complete CDR3 reads CASSSQGGPDTQYF. Drawing the rest from reference TRBV7-3 and TRBJ2-3, the complete variable domain is GAGVSQTPSNKVTEKGKYVELRCDPISGHTALYWYRQSLGQGPEFLIYFQGTGAADDSGLPNDRFFAVRPEGSVSTLKIQRTERGDSAVYLCASSSQGGPDTQYFGPGTRLTVL.

This clone was detected many times. Coverage ceases 3 residues before the CDR3 finishes, and the germline J gene fills in the end. J is TRBJ1-5 and V is TRBV2; 9 bases align to TRBD1. This CDR3 contains 16 residues. Germline V CDR1 and CDR2: SNHLY, FYNNEI. J was trimmed by 1 base and V by 6 bases; bases with no gene match: 7. The sequenced CDR3 bases are TGTGCCAGCAGGGGACAGGGAGAGAGGAGCAATCAGCCC. Amino acids: CASRGQGERSNQP. In full, the CDR3 reads CASRGQGERSNQPQHF.

This clone occurred many times. With the read ending 3 residues before the CDR3 end, the germline J gene is used to fill in that end. The V call is TRBV6-1, the J call TRBJ2-5; 9 nucleotides line up with TRBD2. CDR1 and CDR2 (germline): MNHNS, SASEGT. The CDR3 has 13 amino acids. With 4 bases clipped from V and 5 bases from J, the junction kept 2 bases outside the gene matches. CDR3 in amino acids: CASSALAGETQYF. The covered CDR3 bases are TGTGCCAGCAGTGCCCTAGCGGGGGAGACC.

This clone was detected a few times. The read stops 3 residues short of the end of the CDR3; the missing end is completed from the germline J gene. This chain links TRBV19 with TRBJ1-4; weak D call: TRBD1 (5 bases). The CDR3 runs 13 residues. Trimming removed 6 bases from V and 10 bases from J, with 15 bases in between. Per the germline V gene, CDR1 is LNHDA and CDR2 is SQIVND (reference sequence). CDR3 DNA (partial): TGTGCCAGTAGCGGGGGTCGGTTCCTAAAA. Amino acid sequence: CASSGGRFLK. The CDR3 as a whole reads CASSGGRFLKLFF.